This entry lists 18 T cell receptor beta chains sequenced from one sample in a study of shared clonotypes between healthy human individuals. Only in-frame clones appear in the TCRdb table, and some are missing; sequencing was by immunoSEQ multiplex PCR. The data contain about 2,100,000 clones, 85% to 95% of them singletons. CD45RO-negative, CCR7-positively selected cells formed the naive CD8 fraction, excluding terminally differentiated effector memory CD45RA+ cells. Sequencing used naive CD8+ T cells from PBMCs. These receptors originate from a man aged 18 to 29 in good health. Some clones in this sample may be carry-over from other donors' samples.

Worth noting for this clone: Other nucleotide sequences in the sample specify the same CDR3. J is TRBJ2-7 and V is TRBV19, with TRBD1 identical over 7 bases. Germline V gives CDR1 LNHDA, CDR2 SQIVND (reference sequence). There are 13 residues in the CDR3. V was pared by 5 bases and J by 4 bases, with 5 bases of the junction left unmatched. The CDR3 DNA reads TGTGCCAGTAGTTCGGGACAGCGTTACGAGCAGTACTTC. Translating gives CASSSGQRYEQYF.

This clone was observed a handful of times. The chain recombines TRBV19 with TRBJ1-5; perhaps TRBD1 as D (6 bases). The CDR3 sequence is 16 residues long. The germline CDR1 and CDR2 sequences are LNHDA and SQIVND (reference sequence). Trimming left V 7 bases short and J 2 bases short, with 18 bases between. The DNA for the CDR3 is TGTGCCAGTAAGCAATACAGGGAAGTAGGCAATCAGCCCCAGCATTTT. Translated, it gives CASKQYREVGNQPQHF.

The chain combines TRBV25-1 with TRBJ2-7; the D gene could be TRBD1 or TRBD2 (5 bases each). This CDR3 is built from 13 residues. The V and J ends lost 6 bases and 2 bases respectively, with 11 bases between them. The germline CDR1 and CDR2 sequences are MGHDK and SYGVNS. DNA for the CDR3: TGTGCCAGCAGGGGAAGGGACGCCTACGAGCAGTACTTC. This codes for CASRGRDAYEQYF.

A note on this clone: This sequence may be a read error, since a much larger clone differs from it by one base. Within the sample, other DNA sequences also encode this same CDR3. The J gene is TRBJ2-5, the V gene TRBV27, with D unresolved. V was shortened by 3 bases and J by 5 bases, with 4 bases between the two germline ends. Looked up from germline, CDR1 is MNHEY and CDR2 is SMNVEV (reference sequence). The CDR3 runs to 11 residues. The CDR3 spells CASSLGETQYF. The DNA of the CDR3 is TGTGCCAGCAGTTTGGGTGAGACCCAGTACTTC.

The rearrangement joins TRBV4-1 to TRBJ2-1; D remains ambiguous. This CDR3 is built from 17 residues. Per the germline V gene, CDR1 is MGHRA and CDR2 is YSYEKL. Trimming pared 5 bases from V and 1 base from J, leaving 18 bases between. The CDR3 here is CASSALHTLPSYNEQFF. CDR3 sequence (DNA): TGCGCCAGCAGCGCTCTCCACACGCTCCCTTCCTACAATGAGCAGTTCTTC.

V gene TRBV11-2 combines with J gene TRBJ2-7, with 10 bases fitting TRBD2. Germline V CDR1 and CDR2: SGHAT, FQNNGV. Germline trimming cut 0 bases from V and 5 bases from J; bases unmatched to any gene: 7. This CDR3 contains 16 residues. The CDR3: CASSLEASGRAHEQYF. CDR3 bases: TGTGCCAGCAGCTTAGAGGCCAGCGGGAGGGCCCACGAGCAGTACTTC.

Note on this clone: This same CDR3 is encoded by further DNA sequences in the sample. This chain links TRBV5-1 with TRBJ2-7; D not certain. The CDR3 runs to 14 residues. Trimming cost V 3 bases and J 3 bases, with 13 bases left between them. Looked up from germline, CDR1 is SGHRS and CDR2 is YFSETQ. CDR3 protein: CASSSRQGSYEQYF. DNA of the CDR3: TGCGCCAGCAGCTCTCGACAAGGAAGCTACGAGCAGTACTTC. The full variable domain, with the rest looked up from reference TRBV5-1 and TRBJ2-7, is KAGVTQTPRYLIKTRGQQVTLSCSPISGHRSVSWYQQTPGQGLQFLFEYFSETQRNKGNFPGRFSGRQFSNSRSEMNVSTLELGDSALYLCASSSRQGSYEQYFGPGTRLTVT.

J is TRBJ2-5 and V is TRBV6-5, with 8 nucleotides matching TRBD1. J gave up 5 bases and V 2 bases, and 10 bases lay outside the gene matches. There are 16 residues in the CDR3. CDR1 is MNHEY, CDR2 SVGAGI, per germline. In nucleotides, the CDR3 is TGTGCCAGCAGTTACGATAGACAGGGGAGATGGGAGACCCAGTACTTC. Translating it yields CASSYDRQGRWETQYF.

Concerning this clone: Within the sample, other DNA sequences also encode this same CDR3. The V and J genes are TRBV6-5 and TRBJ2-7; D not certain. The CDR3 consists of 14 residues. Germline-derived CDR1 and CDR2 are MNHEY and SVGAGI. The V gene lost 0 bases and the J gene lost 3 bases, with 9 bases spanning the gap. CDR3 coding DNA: TGTGCCAGCAGTTACTCGGGCGCAGTCTACGAGCAGTACTTC. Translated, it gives CASSYSGAVYEQYF.

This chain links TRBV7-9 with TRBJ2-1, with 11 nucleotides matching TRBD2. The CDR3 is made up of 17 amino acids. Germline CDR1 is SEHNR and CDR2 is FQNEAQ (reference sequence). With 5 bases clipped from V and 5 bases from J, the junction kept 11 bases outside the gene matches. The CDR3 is CASSPRTPGLADNEQFF. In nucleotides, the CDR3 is TGTGCCAGCAGCCCCAGGACCCCGGGACTAGCGGACAATGAGCAGTTCTTC.

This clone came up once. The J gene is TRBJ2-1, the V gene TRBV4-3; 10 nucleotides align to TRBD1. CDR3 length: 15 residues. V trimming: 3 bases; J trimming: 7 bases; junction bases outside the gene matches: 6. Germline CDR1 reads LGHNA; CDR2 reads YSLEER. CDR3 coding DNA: TGCGCCAGCAGCCAGGGGGGACAGGGGTGGAATGAGCAGTTCTTC. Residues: CASSQGGQGWNEQFF.

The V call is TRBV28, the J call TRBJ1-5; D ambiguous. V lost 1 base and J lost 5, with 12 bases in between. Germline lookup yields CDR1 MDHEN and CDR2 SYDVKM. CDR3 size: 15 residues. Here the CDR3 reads CASSLSEQLDQPQHF. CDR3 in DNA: TGTGCCAGCAGTTTATCGGAGCAGTTGGATCAGCCCCAGCATTTT.

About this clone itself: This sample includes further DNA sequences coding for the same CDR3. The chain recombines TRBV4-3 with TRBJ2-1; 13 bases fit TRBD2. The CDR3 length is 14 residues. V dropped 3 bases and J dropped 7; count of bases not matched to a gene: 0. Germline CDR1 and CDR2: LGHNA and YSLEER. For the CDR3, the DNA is TGCGCCAGCAGCCAGGGACTAGCGGGAAATGAGCAGTTCTTC. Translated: CASSQGLAGNEQFF.

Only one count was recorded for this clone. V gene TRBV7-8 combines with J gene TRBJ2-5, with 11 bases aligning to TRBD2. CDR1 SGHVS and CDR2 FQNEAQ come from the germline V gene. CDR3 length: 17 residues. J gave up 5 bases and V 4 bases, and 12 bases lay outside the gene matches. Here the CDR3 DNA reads TGTGCCAGCAGCTCGACCCGACTAGCGGGATACGGTGAGACCCAGTACTTC. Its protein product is CASSSTRLAGYGETQYF.

The CDR3 DNA reads TGTGCCAGCGATCGGTCAAATGAGCAGTTCTTC. Protein: CASDRSNEQFF. The rearrangement uses TRBV2 and TRBJ2-1; no clear D gene. Between the trimmed V and J ends, which lost 8 bases and 7 bases, there was a span of 9 bases. The CDR3 runs 11 residues. Germline CDR1 is SNHLY and CDR2 is FYNNEI.

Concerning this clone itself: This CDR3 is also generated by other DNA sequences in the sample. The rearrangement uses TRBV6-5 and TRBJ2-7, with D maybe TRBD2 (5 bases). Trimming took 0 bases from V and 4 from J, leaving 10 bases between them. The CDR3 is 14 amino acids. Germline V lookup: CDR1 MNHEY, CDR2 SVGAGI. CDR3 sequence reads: CASSYSEGVYEQYF. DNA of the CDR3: TGTGCCAGCAGTTACTCTGAGGGCGTTTACGAGCAGTACTTC.

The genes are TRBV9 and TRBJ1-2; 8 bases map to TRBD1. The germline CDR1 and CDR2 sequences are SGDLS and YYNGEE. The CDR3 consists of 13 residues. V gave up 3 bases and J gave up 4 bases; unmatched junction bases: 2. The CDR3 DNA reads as TGTGCCAGCAGCGACAGGGGGGTCTATGGCTACACCTTC. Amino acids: CASSDRGVYGYTF. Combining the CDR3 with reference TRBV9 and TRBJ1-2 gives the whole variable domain DSGVTQTPKHLITATGQRVTLRCSPRSGDLSVYWYQQSLDQGLQFLIQYYNGEERAKGNILERFSAQQFPDLHSELNLSSLELGDSALYFCASSDRGVYGYTFGSGTRLTVV.

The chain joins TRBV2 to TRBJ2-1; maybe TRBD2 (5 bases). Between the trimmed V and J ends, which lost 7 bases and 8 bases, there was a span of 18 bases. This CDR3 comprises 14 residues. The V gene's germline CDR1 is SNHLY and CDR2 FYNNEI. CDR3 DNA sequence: TGTGCCAGCAATCCGGGGTTACCCAAGGATGAGCAGTTCTTC. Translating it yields CASNPGLPKDEQFF.